Listed here are 21 T cell receptor beta chains from one sample, sequenced in a study of blood T cell repertoires in COVID-19. Clones were read by immunoSEQ multiplex PCR, and TCRdb kept only the in-frame ones, dropping some. The sample contains roughly 100,000 clones, about three quarters of which appear only once. Sequences were obtained from peripheral blood. These receptors all come from a man aged 80 or over with COVID-19, enrolled during active disease.

The chain employs TRBV28 and TRBJ2-3; TRBD1 aligns across 10 bases. Trimming took 4 bases from V and 4 from J; bases not matched to a gene: 11. The CDR3 totals 17 residues. In germline, CDR1 is MDHEN, CDR2 SYDVKM. As DNA, the CDR3 is TGTGCCAGCAGTTCATCTCCGGGACAGGGGTGGGCAGATACGCAGTATTTT. Translated, it gives CASSSSPGQGWADTQYF.

Comment on this clone: The junction does not match germline at one end; this may be a read error. The rearrangement uses TRBV28 and TRBJ2-7, with 9 bases lining up with TRBD1. The length of the CDR3 is 17 residues. Germline CDR1 is MDHEN and CDR2 is SYDVKM. CDR3 nucleotide sequence: TGTGCCAGCAGTTTCTCCGGGGTGGGACAGGGTAGATACGGGCAGTACTTC. Translating it yields CASSFSGVGQGRYGQYF.

This sequence joins TRBV5-1 and TRBJ1-5; 9 positions agree with TRBD1. Germline V lookup: CDR1 SGHRS, CDR2 YFSETQ. The CDR3 has 15 residues. With 4 bases clipped from V and 2 bases from J, the junction kept 4 bases outside the gene matches. The CDR3 is CASSPGQGGNQPQHF. The CDR3 DNA sequence: TGCGCCAGCAGCCCGGGACAGGGCGGCAATCAGCCCCAGCATTTT.

V is TRBV3-1 (or the pseudogene TRBV3-2) and J is TRBJ2-3; the match to TRBD2 covers 14 bases. After removal of 3 bases from V and 6 bases from J, the junction contained 5 bases not matched to a gene. Germline CDR1 and CDR2: LGHDT and YNNKEL (reference sequence). The CDR3 is made up of 16 amino acids. The CDR3 here is CASSQGLAGVLDTQYF. The CDR3 DNA sequence: TGTGCCAGCAGCCAGGGACTAGCGGGAGTTTTGGATACGCAGTATTTT.

V usage is TRBV5-4 and J usage is TRBJ1-4, with TRBD1 matching over 10 bases. V lost 4 bases and J lost 8; bases outside the gene matches: 5. Germline V gene lookup returns CDR1 SGHNT and CDR2 YYREEE (reference sequence). The CDR3 sequence is 14 residues long. DNA for the CDR3: TGTGCCAGCAGCGGGAAGGACAGGGGGGAAAAACTGTTTTTT. It codes for CASSGKDRGEKLFF.

This chain uses TRBV7-9 with TRBJ2-2, with D maybe TRBD1 (6 bases). V lost 6 bases and J lost 6, with 17 bases in between. Per germline, CDR1 SEHNR and CDR2 FQNEAQ (reference sequence). There are 15 residues in the CDR3. CDR3 protein: CASSSKQGMAGELFF. CDR3 DNA sequence: TGTGCCAGCAGTTCTAAACAGGGTATGGCCGGGGAGCTGTTTTTT. Based on the CDR3 plus reference TRBV7-9 and TRBJ2-2, the full variable domain is DTGVSQNPRHKITKRGQNVTFRCDPISEHNRLYWYRQTLGQGPEFLTYFQNEAQLEKSRLLSDRFSAERPKGSFSTLEIQRTEQGDSAMYLCASSSKQGMAGELFFGEGSRLTVL.

This sequence joins TRBV7-3 and TRBJ2-1; TRBD2 agrees at 8 bases. The CDR3 loop spans 16 amino acids. Germline lookup yields CDR1 SGHTA and CDR2 FQGTGA. Unmatched junction bases numbered 11, after V lost 2 bases and J lost 8 bases. CDR3 loop: CASSLVGREVPHEQFF. The CDR3 DNA sequence: TGTGCCAGCAGCTTAGTAGGGCGGGAGGTCCCCCATGAGCAGTTCTTC.

J is TRBJ2-7 and V is TRBV3-1 (or the pseudogene TRBV3-2); possible D gene TRBD2, 6 bases. The CDR3 length is 14 residues. V was shortened by 1 base and J by 2 bases, with 9 bases between the two germline ends. The germline CDR1 and CDR2 sequences are LGHDT and YNNKEL (reference sequence). The CDR3 here is CASSQGLAPYEQYF. The CDR3 bases are TGTGCCAGCAGCCAAGGTCTAGCGCCCTACGAGCAGTACTTC.

This rearrangement joins TRBV28 to TRBJ1-2, with TRBD1 matching 11 bases. The V gene end was trimmed by 5 bases and the J gene end by 1 base; junction bases not matched to a gene: 3. This CDR3 has 15 residues. Germline loops: CDR1 MDHEN, CDR2 SYDVKM. This CDR3 reads CASSPGTGGNYGYTF. CDR3 in DNA: TGTGCCAGCAGTCCCGGGACAGGGGGTAACTATGGCTACACCTTC.

In nucleotides, the CDR3 is TGTGCCAGCAGTTTATCGAGCGGGAGAGGGGAAGAGACCCAGTACTTC. Its translation: CASSLSSGRGEETQYF. The chain couples TRBV27 to TRBJ2-5; 8 bases line up with TRBD2. The CDR3 consists of 16 residues. V trimming: 0 bases; J trimming: 3 bases; junction bases outside the gene matches: 6. Germline V gene lookup returns CDR1 MNHEY and CDR2 SMNVEV (reference sequence).

This chain uses TRBV28 with TRBJ2-7; 9 bases are a match to TRBD1. Germline CDR1 and CDR2: MDHEN and SYDVKM. CDR3 length: 14 residues. Trimming took 10 bases from V and 5 from J; bases not matched to a gene: 12. In DNA form, the CDR3 reads TGTGCCACCCTCCCGGGACAGGGTAGCCACGAGCAGTACTTC. Translating it yields CATLPGQGSHEQYF. The full variable domain, completed using reference TRBV28 and TRBJ2-7, is DVKVTQSSRYLVKRTGEKVFLECVQDMDHENMFWYRQDPGLGLRLIYFSYDVKMKEKGDIPEGYSVSREKKERFSLILESASTNQTSMYLCATLPGQGSHEQYFGPGTRLTVT.

This chain joins TRBV6-5 and TRBJ2-5, with 7 bases fitting TRBD1. Germline CDR1 and CDR2: MNHEY and SVGAGI. V lost 8 bases, J lost 1 base, and 4 bases stayed unmatched. This CDR3 region has 13 residues. The CDR3 DNA sequence: TGTGCCAGCCGAGGGACAGCCCAAGAGACCCAGTACTTC. The encoded protein is CASRGTAQETQYF.

J is TRBJ1-1 and V is TRBV19, with D unclear. V was cut by 5 bases and J by 1 base, with 14 bases left in between. This CDR3 has 15 residues. The V gene's germline CDR1 is LNHDA and CDR2 SQIVND (reference sequence). For the CDR3, the DNA is TGTGCCAGTAGTGTTTCCCTGACAAGGAACACTGAAGCTTTCTTT. It yields the protein CASSVSLTRNTEAFF.

This clone was counted between two and nine times. The chain couples TRBV6-5 to TRBJ1-2; TRBD1 aligns across 7 bases. The trim removed 2 bases at V and 4 bases at J, leaving 1 base unmatched. The V gene's germline CDR1 is MNHEY and CDR2 SVGAGI. The CDR3 has 13 residues. CDR3 in amino acids: CASSYRDSYGYTF. The CDR3 coding sequence is TGTGCCAGCAGTTACCGGGACAGCTATGGCTACACCTTC.

This clone has just one count. The CDR3 here is CASSSGQGYTGELFF. In nucleotides, the CDR3 is TGTGCCAGCAGTAGCGGGCAGGGATATACCGGGGAGCTGTTTTTT. V is TRBV7-8 and J is TRBJ2-2; 7 nucleotides line up with TRBD2. CDR1 is SGHVS and CDR2 is FQNEAQ in the germline V gene. Germline trimming cut 6 bases from V and 5 bases from J; bases unmatched to any gene: 9. The CDR3 runs 15 residues.

The chain employs TRBV19 and TRBJ2-7; 7 nucleotides line up with TRBD1. The trim removed 6 bases at V and 2 bases at J, leaving 10 bases unmatched. Germline-derived CDR1 and CDR2 are LNHDA and SQIVND (reference sequence). This CDR3 has 15 amino acids. CDR3 residues: CASRKDGQVAYEQYF. The CDR3 nucleotides read TGTGCCAGTAGGAAAGATGGACAGGTCGCCTACGAGCAGTACTTC.

The rearrangement uses TRBV18 and TRBJ1-1, with D tentatively TRBD1 (5 bases). The CDR3 totals 14 residues. V was clipped by 1 base and J by 6 bases, with 12 bases between them. In germline, CDR1 is KGHSH, CDR2 LQKENI. The CDR3: CASSPQQAFAEAFF. CDR3 bases: TGTGCCAGCTCACCACAACAGGCGTTCGCTGAAGCTTTCTTT.

V is TRBV6-5 and J is TRBJ2-2; no clear D gene. V lost 6 bases and J 5 bases, leaving 13 bases between the germline ends. Germline CDR1 reads MNHEY; CDR2 reads SVGAGI. This CDR3 contains 14 residues. The CDR3 sequence: CASSPSVGTGELFF. In DNA, the CDR3 is TGTGCCAGCAGCCCCTCCGTCGGGACCGGGGAGCTGTTTTTT.

In its sample, this clone was seen a few times. The rearrangement uses TRBV6-2 or TRBV6-3 and TRBJ2-3; D gene unclear. Trimming removed 5 bases from V and 1 base from J, with 10 bases in between. Germline V gene lookup returns CDR1 MNHEY and CDR2 SVGEGT. CDR3 length: 14 residues. The DNA for the CDR3 is TGTGCCAGCAGTCAAACCTCAGGCACAGATACGCAGTATTTT. It encodes CASSQTSGTDTQYF.

V and J are TRBV5-1 and TRBJ2-7, with 8 bases lining up with TRBD2. Germline trimming cut 0 bases from V and 2 bases from J; bases unmatched to any gene: 7. The CDR3 extends over 16 amino acids. CDR1 is SGHRS and CDR2 is YFSETQ in the germline V gene. Here the CDR3 reads CASSLEGGAGAYEQYF. The CDR3 coding sequence is TGCGCCAGCAGCTTGGAAGGGGGAGCGGGAGCCTACGAGCAGTACTTC.

The chain uses TRBV6-6 and TRBJ2-7; possible D gene TRBD2, 6 bases. The V end lost 6 bases, the J end lost 2 bases, and 8 bases lay between the germline ends. The CDR3 consists of 12 residues. Germline lookup yields CDR1 MNHNY and CDR2 SVGAGI (reference sequence). The CDR3, as DNA: TGTGCCAGCAGGACTAGTACCTACGAGCAGTACTTC. This codes for CASRTSTYEQYF.